This T cell receptor (beta chain) derives from a study of blood T cell repertoires in COVID-19. About the study: Acute and convalescent COVID-19 specimens originated in the United States, Italy and Spain.

This table comes from immunoSEQ multiplex PCR, and its TCRdb copy is limited to in-frame clones, with some not included. The sample yields over 90,000 clones, approximately 91% seen once. Trimming took 5 bases from V and 0 from J; bases not matched to a gene: 4. The germline V gene has CDR1 SNHLY and CDR2 FYNNEI. CDR3 length: 15 amino acids. Sequencing was carried out using peripheral blood. The receptor was isolated from a man in his late teens or twenties with acute or convalescent COVID-19. The J gene is TRBJ2-5, the V gene TRBV2; 9 nucleotides match TRBD2. The CDR3 nucleotides are TGTGCCAGCAGTCTCACTAGCGGGTACCAAGAGACCCAGTACTTC. Residues: CASSLTSGYQETQYF.